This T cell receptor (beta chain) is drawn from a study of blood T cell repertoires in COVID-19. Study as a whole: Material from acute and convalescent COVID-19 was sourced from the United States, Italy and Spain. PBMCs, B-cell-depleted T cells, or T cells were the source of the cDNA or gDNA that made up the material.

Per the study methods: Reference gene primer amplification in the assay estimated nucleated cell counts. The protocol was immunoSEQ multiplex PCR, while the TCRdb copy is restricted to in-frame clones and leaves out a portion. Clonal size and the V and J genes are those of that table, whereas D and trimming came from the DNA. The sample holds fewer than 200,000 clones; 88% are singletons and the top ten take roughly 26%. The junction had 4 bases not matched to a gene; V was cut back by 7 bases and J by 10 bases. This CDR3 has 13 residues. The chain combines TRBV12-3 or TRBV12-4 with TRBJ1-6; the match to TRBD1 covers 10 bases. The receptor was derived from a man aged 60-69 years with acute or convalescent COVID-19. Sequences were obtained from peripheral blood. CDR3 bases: TGTGCCAGCACCCTGACAGGGGGCTCACCCCTCCACTTT. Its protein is CASTLTGGSPLHF.